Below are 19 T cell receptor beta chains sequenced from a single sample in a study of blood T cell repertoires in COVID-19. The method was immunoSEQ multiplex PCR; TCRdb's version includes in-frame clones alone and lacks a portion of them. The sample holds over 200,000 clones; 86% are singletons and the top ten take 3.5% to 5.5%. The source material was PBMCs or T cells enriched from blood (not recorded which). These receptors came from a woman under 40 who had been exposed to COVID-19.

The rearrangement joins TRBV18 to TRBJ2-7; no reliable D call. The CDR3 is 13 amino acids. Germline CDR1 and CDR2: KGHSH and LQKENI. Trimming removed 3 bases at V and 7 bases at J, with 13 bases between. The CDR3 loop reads CASSPSRFKEQYF. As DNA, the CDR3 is TGTGCCAGCTCACCGTCTCGGTTTAAAGAGCAGTACTTC.

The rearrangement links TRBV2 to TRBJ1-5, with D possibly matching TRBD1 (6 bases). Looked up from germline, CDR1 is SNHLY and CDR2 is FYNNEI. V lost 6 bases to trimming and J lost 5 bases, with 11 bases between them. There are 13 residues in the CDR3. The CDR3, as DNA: TGTGCCAGCAGGCGGACAGTTTATCAGCCCCAGCATTTT. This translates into CASRRTVYQPQHF.

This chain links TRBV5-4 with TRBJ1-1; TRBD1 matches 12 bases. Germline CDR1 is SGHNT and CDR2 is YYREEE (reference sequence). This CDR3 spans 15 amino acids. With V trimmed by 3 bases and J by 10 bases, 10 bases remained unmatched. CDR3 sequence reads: CASSSRDRGLVGAFF. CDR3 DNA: TGTGCCAGCAGCTCCCGGGACAGGGGGCTGGTTGGAGCTTTCTTT.

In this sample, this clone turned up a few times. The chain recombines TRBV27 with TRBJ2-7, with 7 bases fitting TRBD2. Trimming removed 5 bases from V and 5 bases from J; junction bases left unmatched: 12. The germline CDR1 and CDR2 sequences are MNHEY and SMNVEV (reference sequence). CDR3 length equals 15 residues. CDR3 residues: CASSAPMGGFDEQYF. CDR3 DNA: TGTGCCAGCAGTGCACCAATGGGAGGGTTTGACGAGCAGTACTTC.

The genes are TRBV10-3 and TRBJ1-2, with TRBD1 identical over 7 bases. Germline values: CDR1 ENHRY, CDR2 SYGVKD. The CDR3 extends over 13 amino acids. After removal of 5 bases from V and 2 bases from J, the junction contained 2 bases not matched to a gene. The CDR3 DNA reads TGTGCCATCAGTACGGACAGGAACTATGGCTACACCTTC. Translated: CAISTDRNYGYTF.

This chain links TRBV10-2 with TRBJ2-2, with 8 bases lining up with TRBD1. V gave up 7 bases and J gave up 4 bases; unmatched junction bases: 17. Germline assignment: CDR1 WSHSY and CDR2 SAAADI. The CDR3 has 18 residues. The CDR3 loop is CASTSRPGVRGPTGELFF. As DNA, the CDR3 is TGCGCCAGCACCTCCCGGCCGGGTGTCAGGGGGCCCACCGGGGAGCTGTTTTTT.

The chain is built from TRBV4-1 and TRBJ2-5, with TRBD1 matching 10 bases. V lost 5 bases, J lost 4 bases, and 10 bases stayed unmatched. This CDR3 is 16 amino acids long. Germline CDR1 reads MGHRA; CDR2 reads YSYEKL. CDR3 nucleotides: TGCGCCAGCAGCTGGGACAGGGGATATGAAGGAGAGACCCAGTACTTC. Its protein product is CASSWDRGYEGETQYF.

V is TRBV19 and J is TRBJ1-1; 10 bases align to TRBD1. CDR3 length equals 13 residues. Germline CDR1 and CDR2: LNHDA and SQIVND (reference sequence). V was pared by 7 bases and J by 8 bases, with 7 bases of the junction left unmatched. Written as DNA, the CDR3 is TGTGCCAGTATGAGCGACAGGGGGCTGGAAGCTTTCTTT. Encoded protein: CASMSDRGLEAFF.

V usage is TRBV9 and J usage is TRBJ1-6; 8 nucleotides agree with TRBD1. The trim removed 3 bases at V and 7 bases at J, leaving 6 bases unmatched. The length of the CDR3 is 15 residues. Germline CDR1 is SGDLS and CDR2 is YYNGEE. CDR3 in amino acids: CASSGDRGRNSPLHF. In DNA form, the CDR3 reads TGTGCCAGCAGCGGTGACAGGGGAAGGAATTCACCCCTCCACTTT. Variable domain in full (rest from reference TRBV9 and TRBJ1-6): DSGVTQTPKHLITATGQRVTLRCSPRSGDLSVYWYQQSLDQGLQFLIQYYNGEERAKGNILERFSAQQFPDLHSELNLSSLELGDSALYFCASSGDRGRNSPLHFGNGTRLTVT.

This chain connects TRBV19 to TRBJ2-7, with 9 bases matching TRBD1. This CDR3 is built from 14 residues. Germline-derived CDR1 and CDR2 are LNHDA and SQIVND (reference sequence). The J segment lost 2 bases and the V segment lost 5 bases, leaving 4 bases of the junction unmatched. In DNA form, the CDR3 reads TGTGCCAGTAGTTTGGACAGGGGTACCTACGAGCAGTACTTC. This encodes CASSLDRGTYEQYF.

The CDR3 DNA follows: TGTGCCTGGAGTGTACGGCTAGCGACGAACGAGCAGTACTTC. It is translated as CAWSVRLATNEQYF. This chain links TRBV30 with TRBJ2-7; possibly TRBD2 for D (6 bases). This CDR3 region has 14 residues. Trimming shortened V by 0 bases and J by 5 bases, and 14 bases separated the two germline ends. Germline CDR1 GTSNPN, CDR2 SVGIG (reference sequence).

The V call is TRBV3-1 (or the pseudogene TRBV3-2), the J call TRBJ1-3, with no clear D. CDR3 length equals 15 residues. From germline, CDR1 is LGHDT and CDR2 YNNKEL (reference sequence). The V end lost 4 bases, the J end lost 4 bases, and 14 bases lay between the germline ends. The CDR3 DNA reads TGTGCCAGCAGCCGCTGGGATACTAGAGGAAACACCATATATTTT. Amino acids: CASSRWDTRGNTIYF.

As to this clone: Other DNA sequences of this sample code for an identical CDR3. CDR3 DNA sequence: TGCGCCAGCAGCCTAGGACAGGGGAGTGGCTACACCTTC. This sequence encodes CASSLGQGSGYTF. The chain uses TRBV5-1 and TRBJ1-2; 9 bases are a match to TRBD1. The CDR3 totals 13 residues. The V gene's germline CDR1 is SGHRS and CDR2 YFSETQ. Germline trimming cut 4 bases from V and 7 bases from J; bases unmatched to any gene: 5.

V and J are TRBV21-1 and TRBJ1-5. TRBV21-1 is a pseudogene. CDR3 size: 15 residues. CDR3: CASSKARVSNQPQHF. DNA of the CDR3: TGTGCCAGCAGCAAAGCGAGGGTTAGCAATCAGCCCCAGCATTTT.

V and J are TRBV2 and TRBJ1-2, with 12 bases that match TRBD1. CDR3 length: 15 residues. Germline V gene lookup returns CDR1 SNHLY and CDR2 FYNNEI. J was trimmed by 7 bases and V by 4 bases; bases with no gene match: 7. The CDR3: CASSAAGTGGSGYTF. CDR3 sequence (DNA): TGTGCCAGCAGTGCGGCCGGGACAGGGGGCAGTGGCTACACCTTC.

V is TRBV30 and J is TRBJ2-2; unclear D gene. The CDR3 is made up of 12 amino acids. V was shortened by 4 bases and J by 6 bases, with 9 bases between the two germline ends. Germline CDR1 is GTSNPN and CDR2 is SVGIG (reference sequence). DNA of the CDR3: TGTGCCTGGAACCCAGATCCCGGGGAGCTGTTTTTT. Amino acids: CAWNPDPGELFF.

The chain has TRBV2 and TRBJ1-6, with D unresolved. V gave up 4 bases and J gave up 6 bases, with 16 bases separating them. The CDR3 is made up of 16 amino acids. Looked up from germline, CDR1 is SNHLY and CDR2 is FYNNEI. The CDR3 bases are TGTGCCAGCAGTGCTCTCACCCCGACATCTAATTCACCCCTCCACTTT. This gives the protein CASSALTPTSNSPLHF.

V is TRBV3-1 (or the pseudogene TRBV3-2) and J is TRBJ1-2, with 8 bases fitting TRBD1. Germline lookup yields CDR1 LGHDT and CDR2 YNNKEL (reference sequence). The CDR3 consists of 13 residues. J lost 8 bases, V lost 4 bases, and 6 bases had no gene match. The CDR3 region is CASSLGQGGGYTF. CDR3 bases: TGTGCCAGCAGCCTAGGACAGGGAGGAGGCTACACCTTC.

DNA for the CDR3: TGTGCCAGCAGTGAGAGGCCCCCCGGGGGAGGTGGCTACACCTTC. Translation gives CASSERPPGGGGYTF. The genes are TRBV2 and TRBJ1-2; D may be TRBD1 (5 bases). The CDR3 runs 15 residues. Looked up from germline, CDR1 is SNHLY and CDR2 is FYNNEI. With 3 bases removed from V and 7 bases from J, the gap between germline ends came to 18 bases.